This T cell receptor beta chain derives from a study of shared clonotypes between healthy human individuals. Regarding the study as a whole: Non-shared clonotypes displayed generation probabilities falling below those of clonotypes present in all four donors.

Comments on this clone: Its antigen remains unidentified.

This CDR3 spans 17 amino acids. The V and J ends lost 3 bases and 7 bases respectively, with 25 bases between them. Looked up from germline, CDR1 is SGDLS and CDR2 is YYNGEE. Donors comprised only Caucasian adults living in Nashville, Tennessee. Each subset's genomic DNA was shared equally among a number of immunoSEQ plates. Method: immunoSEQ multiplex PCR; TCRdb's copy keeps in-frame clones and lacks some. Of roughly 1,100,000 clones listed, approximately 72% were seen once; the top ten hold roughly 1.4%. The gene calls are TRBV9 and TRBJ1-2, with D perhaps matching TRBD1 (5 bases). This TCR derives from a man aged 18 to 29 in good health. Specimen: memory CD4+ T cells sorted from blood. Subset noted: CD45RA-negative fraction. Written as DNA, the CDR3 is TGTGCCAGCAGCGGGGGACTGGGGTATGGATCGAGTAGTGGCTACACCTTC. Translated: CASSGGLGYGSSSGYTF.